Below, 18 T cell receptor beta chains from the same sample are listed, as sequenced in a study of T-cell reconstitution after alpha-beta-depleted transplantation in children. Preparing the TCRbeta library involved the use of unique molecular identifiers. MiXCR, applied by TCRdb to the PCR reads, yields one record per CDR3 protein. In the table there are over 400,000 distinct CDR3 sequences, over 40% of which are singletons. The sequenced sample was PBMCs, obtained before TCRalphabeta/CD19-depleted stem cell transplant. These receptors were taken from a girl aged 2-9 years with aplastic anemia, due to receive a stem cell transplant.

This clonotype appeared a few times. V gene TRBV7-2 combines with J gene TRBJ2-5; TRBD2 is a possible D gene (7 bases). The CDR3 has 14 amino acids. Germline lookup yields CDR1 SGHTA and CDR2 FQGNSA. V shed 7 bases and J shed 5 bases, with 17 bases lying between them. CDR3 loop: CASNTGGQWETQYF. CDR3 DNA: TGTGCCAGCAACACGGGGGGCCAGTGGGAGACCCAGTACTTC. Full variable domain (rest looked up from reference TRBV7-2 and TRBJ2-5): GAGVSQSPSNKVTEKGKDVELRCDPISGHTALYWYRQSLGQGLEFLIYFQGNSAPDKSGLPSDRFSAERTGGSVSTLTIQRTQQEDSAVYLCASNTGGQWETQYFGPGTRLLVL.

A few counts support this clonotype. The chain is built from TRBV5-6 and TRBJ1-5, with TRBD1 as a possible D gene (5 bases). The CDR3 extends over 14 amino acids. Germline V gene data show CDR1 as SGHDT and CDR2 as YYEEEE. V was pared by 0 bases and J by 5 bases, with 9 bases between. CDR3 nucleotide sequence: TGTGCCAGCAGCTTGGGGGGGTCCTATCAGCCCCAGCATTTT. This gives the protein CASSLGGSYQPQHF.

The table lists this clonotype with a few counts. The chain combines TRBV20-1 with TRBJ2-5; possibly TRBD2 for D (5 bases). Germline assignment: CDR1 DFQATT and CDR2 SNEGSKA (reference sequence). The CDR3 loop spans 14 amino acids. Trimming cost V 6 bases and J 5 bases, with 19 bases left between them. The CDR3 region is CSAEARGPHETQYF. The CDR3 DNA is TGCAGTGCCGAAGCCCGGGGTCCTCACGAGACCCAGTACTTC.

The V gene is TRBV20-1, the J gene TRBJ2-1, with 7 bases lining up with TRBD2. Germline V CDR1 and CDR2: DFQATT, SNEGSKA (reference sequence). J lost 0 bases, V lost 7 bases, and 24 bases had no gene match. CDR3 length: 20 residues. CDR3 region: CSGERDRAYPISFSYNEQFF. CDR3 sequence (DNA): TGCAGTGGCGAGCGGGATCGGGCTTACCCGATCTCATTCTCCTACAATGAGCAGTTCTTC.

This chain connects TRBV13 to TRBJ2-3, with D maybe TRBD2 (6 bases). Between the trimmed V and J ends, which lost 1 base and 5 bases, there was a span of 10 bases. CDR1 is PRHDT and CDR2 is FYEKMQ in the germline V gene (reference sequence). The CDR3 is 14 residues long. Here the CDR3 reads CASSLVGLLDTQYF. For the CDR3, the DNA is TGTGCCAGCAGCTTAGTGGGACTCCTAGATACGCAGTATTTT.

This clonotype has a count of ten or more. The chain is built from TRBV12-3 or TRBV12-4 and TRBJ1-4, with TRBD1 identical over 7 bases. CDR3 length: 16 residues. The J segment lost 0 bases and the V segment lost 6 bases, leaving 7 bases of the junction unmatched. CDR3 loop: CASSRDSVTTNEKLFF. The CDR3 DNA follows: TGTGCCAGCAGCAGGGACAGCGTAACAACTAATGAAAAACTGTTTTTT.

The chain carries TRBV7-3 and TRBJ2-5, with 12 positions matching TRBD2. The junction had 19 bases not matched to a gene; V was cut back by 5 bases and J by 9 bases. The CDR3 contains 18 residues. Germline values: CDR1 SGHTA, CDR2 FQGTGA. The CDR3 protein is CASSPLTSGGASGKPQYF. DNA for the CDR3: TGTGCCAGCAGCCCCCTGACTAGCGGGGGCGCCTCAGGGAAGCCCCAGTACTTC.

This clonotype was seen repeatedly, ten times or more. The chain employs TRBV5-1 and TRBJ1-5; D remains unclear. The V gene lost 4 bases and the J gene lost 4 bases, with 9 bases spanning the gap. The CDR3 sequence is 13 residues long. CDR1 SGHRS and CDR2 YFSETQ come from the germline V gene. DNA for the CDR3: TGCGCCAGCAGCCCCGGGCCGAATCAGCCCCAGCATTTT. Its translation: CASSPGPNQPQHF.

CDR3 DNA: TGCAGTGCTGAACGACTAGCGGGCCCGACGGATACGCAGTATTTT. Protein sequence: CSAERLAGPTDTQYF. The chain is built from TRBV20-1 and TRBJ2-3; 10 nucleotides agree with TRBD2. Germline values: CDR1 DFQATT, CDR2 SNEGSKA (reference sequence). CDR3 size: 15 residues. J gave up 6 bases and V 5 bases, and 11 bases lay outside the gene matches.

This clonotype occurred a few times. This chain joins TRBV6-1 and TRBJ1-1; weak D call: TRBD1 (5 bases). The CDR3 spans 15 residues. V lost 8 bases and J lost 6, with 22 bases in between. In germline, CDR1 is MNHNS, CDR2 SASEGT. The DNA of the CDR3 is TGTGCCAGCTGTCCAGGACAACTTATGTCCGCTGAAGCTTTCTTT. This encodes CASCPGQLMSAEAFF.

The rearrangement uses TRBV15 and TRBJ2-3, with D tentatively TRBD1 (6 bases). Germline CDR1 LNHNV, CDR2 YYDKDF (reference sequence). Trimming took 3 bases from V and 6 from J, leaving 22 bases between them. CDR3 length: 17 amino acids. In DNA form, the CDR3 reads TGTGCCACCAGCAGCGCATCAGGGAGCAGGGGTGCGGATACGCAGTATTTT. As protein: CATSSASGSRGADTQYF.

The chain recombines TRBV5-1 with TRBJ2-1; D could derive from TRBD1 or TRBD2 (5 bases each). CDR1 and CDR2 (germline): SGHRS, YFSETQ. Between the trimmed V and J ends, which lost 3 bases and 7 bases, there was a span of 20 bases. This CDR3 is 16 amino acids long. The CDR3 sequence is CASSYTAGTLLNEQFF. The CDR3 DNA sequence: TGCGCCAGCAGCTATACAGCCGGGACCCTTTTGAATGAGCAGTTCTTC.

This clonotype has just one count. This chain joins TRBV28 and TRBJ2-2; the D is unclear. CDR3 size: 12 residues. Trimming shortened V by 7 bases and J by 4 bases, and 7 bases separated the two germline ends. Germline V gives CDR1 MDHEN, CDR2 SYDVKM. Here the CDR3 reads CASKGSTGELFF. Written as DNA, the CDR3 is TGTGCCAGCAAGGGAAGCACCGGGGAGCTGTTTTTT. Based on the CDR3 plus reference TRBV28 and TRBJ2-2, the full variable domain is DVKVTQSSRYLVKRTGEKVFLECVQDMDHENMFWYRQDPGLGLRLIYFSYDVKMKEKGDIPEGYSVSREKKERFSLILESASTNQTSMYLCASKGSTGELFFGEGSRLTVL.

The rearrangement links TRBV20-1 to TRBJ2-5, with TRBD2 identical over 9 bases. The CDR3 is 14 amino acids. Germline assignment: CDR1 DFQATT and CDR2 SNEGSKA (reference sequence). Trimming took 5 bases from V and 3 from J; bases not matched to a gene: 7. The CDR3 DNA reads as TGCAGTGCTCTTGCGGGACTAGCCGAAGAGACCCAGTACTTC. Translating it yields CSALAGLAEETQYF.

The chain is built from TRBV10-3 and TRBJ2-7; D remains ambiguous. Trimming took off 3 bases at V and 5 bases at J, with 17 bases between the two ends. In germline, CDR1 is ENHRY, CDR2 SYGVKD. This CDR3 contains 15 residues. The CDR3: CAISDSVGVFDEQYF. In DNA form, the CDR3 reads TGTGCCATCAGTGACTCCGTGGGCGTCTTTGACGAGCAGTACTTC.

This clonotype has more than one count but fewer than ten. V usage is TRBV5-1 and J usage is TRBJ1-5; TRBD1 matches 10 bases. J gave up 7 bases and V 0 bases, and 4 bases lay outside the gene matches. Germline V lookup: CDR1 SGHRS, CDR2 YFSETQ. The CDR3 runs to 15 residues. The CDR3 region has the DNA TGCGCCAGCAGCTTGGGGGACAGGGGTGGACAGCCCCAGCATTTT. Translation gives CASSLGDRGGQPQHF.

The table lists this clonotype with a count of one. The chain has TRBV5-1 and TRBJ2-7; D gene ambiguous. Germline V gene data show CDR1 as SGHRS and CDR2 as YFSETQ. V lost 4 bases and J 0 bases, leaving 11 bases between the germline ends. This CDR3 has 14 amino acids. In DNA, the CDR3 is TGCGCCAGCAGCCTGACTTATAGCTCCTACGAGCAGTACTTC. Translated: CASSLTYSSYEQYF.

This clonotype was counted ten times or more. This chain uses TRBV3-1 with TRBJ2-1; 13 bases agree with TRBD2. CDR1 and CDR2 (germline): LGHDT, YNNKEL (reference sequence). Germline trimming cut 3 bases from V and 4 bases from J; bases unmatched to any gene: 9. The CDR3 contains 18 residues. CDR3 protein: CASSQEFGTSGNYNEQFF. In nucleotides, the CDR3 is TGTGCCAGCAGCCAGGAATTCGGGACTAGCGGGAATTACAATGAGCAGTTCTTC.